The rows below give T cell receptor beta chains drawn from one sample of a study of OX40 agonist ivuxolimab in advanced cancers. The repertoire was sequenced with immunoSEQ multiplex PCR; TCRdb's copy has only in-frame clones and lacks some. The data contain 60,000 to 95,000 clones, 80% to 90% of them singletons. The input for sequencing was CD4+ or CD8+ T cells sorted from blood, taken in a trial of the OX40 agonist ivuxolimab. These receptors originate from an adult with an advanced solid tumor such as melanoma, head and neck, liver or kidney cancer. Each CDR3 is given with its conserved first and last residue. The order of the fields is D gene, J gene, V gene, clone size, CDR3 DNA, CDR3 protein. D genes are given only for firm matches. Clone size is given for some rows only: seen once, a few or many times, or a class if the clone is expanded.

>NA|TRBJ2-7|TRBV2|NA
TGTGCCAGCAGTGAATATGGGACAACAAGTTACGAGCAGTACTTC
CASSEYGTTSYEQYF
>NA|TRBJ1-6|TRBV7-2|NA
TGTGCCAGCAGCCGCGTGAGCAGGGATAATTCACCCCTCCACTTT
CASSRVSRDNSPLHF
>TRBD2|TRBJ2-1|TRBV7-2|NA
TGTGCCAGCAGCGCCGGACTAGATTCTTTCGATGAGCAGTTCTTC
CASSAGLDSFDEQFF
>TRBD2|TRBJ2-7|TRBV27|NA
TGTGCCAGCAGTTCCGGACTAGCTACCTTCTACGAGCAGTACTTC
CASSSGLATFYEQYF
>NA|TRBJ2-2|TRBV11-3|medium-sized
TGTGCCAGCAGCTTAGGTGTGGGTAACACCGGGGAGCTGTTTTTT
CASSLGVGNTGELFF
>NA|TRBJ2-5|TRBV27|NA
TGTGCCAGCAGTTTAAACCGCCAGAGCCCCCAGTACTTC
CASSLNRQSPQYF
>NA|TRBJ2-7|TRBV6-5|once
TGTGCCAGCAGTTACCGGGTCGGGGAATGGTACGAGCAGTACTTC
CASSYRVGEWYEQYF
>TRBD1|TRBJ2-7|TRBV5-3|NA
TGTGCCAGCAGCCCCCGGACAGGGGGCCGCGAGCAGTACTTC
CASSPRTGGREQYF
>NA|TRBJ2-7|TRBV7-2|NA
TGTGCCAGCAGCTTAGTAGGCAGCTCCTACGAGCAGTACTTC
CASSLVGSSYEQYF
>NA|TRBJ2-3|TRBV28|NA
TGTGCCAGCAGACCGGGACAACGAGTGCAGTATTTT
CASRPGQRVQYF
>NA|TRBJ2-7|TRBV28|NA
TGTGCCAGCAACAGGAGACAGTCGAGCTCCTACGAGCAGTACTTC
CASNRRQSSSYEQYF
>NA|TRBJ1-4|TRBV15|NA
TGTGCCACCAGCAGAGATGTTGGGGACCCTAATGAAAAACTGTTTTTT
CATSRDVGDPNEKLFF
>NA|TRBJ2-7|TRBV14|NA
TGTGCCAGCAGCCCGGACTTGGATTCCTACGAGCAGTACTTC
CASSPDLDSYEQYF
>NA|TRBJ2-3|TRBV18|few
TGTGCCAGCTCCCAAGGATCAGATACGCAGTATTTT
CASSQGSDTQYF